This TCR beta chain was obtained from a study of T-cell reconstitution after alpha-beta-depleted transplantation in children. Study-wide findings and caveats: Newly generated T cells supplied most T-cell counts and diversity one year post-transplant. Reports say that about two months after transplant, the alpha-beta T cells came out of several hundred graft clones that had expanded.

Unique molecular identifiers were incorporated during preparation of the TCRbeta library. TCRdb re-analysed the PCR reads in MiXCR, keeping a single row per CDR3 protein. The sample shows 440,000 or so distinct CDR3 sequences, roughly two fifths of them seen only once. Points on this clonotype: The target antigen is unknown.

CDR1 WSHSY and CDR2 SAAADI come from the germline V gene. Trimming took off 6 bases at V and 7 bases at J, with 22 bases between the two ends. This CDR3 comprises 15 residues. Sample: PBMCs, taken before TCRalphabeta/CD19-depleted stem cell transplant. The V gene is TRBV10-2, the J gene TRBJ2-7; tentative D call: TRBD2 (6 bases). This clonotype originated in a girl under 10 years old with aplastic anemia, due to receive a stem cell transplant. CDR3 sequence (DNA): TGCGCCAGCAGACCCACTAGCTTACCAAGGGATGAGCAGTACTTC. Translating gives CASRPTSLPRDEQYF.